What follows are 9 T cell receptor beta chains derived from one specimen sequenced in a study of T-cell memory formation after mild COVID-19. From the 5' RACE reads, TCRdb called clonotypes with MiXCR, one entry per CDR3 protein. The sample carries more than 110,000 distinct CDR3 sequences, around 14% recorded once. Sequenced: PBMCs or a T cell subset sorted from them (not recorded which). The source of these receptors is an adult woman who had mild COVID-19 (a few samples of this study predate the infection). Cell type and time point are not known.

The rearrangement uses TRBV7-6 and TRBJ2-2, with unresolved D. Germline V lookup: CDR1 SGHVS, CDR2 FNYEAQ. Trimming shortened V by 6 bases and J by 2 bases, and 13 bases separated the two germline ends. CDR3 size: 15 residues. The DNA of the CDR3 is TGTGCCAGCAGGGCAGCACTATCCAACACCGGGGAGCTGTTTTTT. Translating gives CASRAALSNTGELFF.

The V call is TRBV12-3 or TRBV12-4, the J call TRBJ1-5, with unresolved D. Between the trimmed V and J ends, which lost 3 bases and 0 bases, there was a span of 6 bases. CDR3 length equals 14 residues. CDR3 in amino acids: CASSLGSSNQPQHF. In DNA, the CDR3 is TGTGCCAGCAGTTTGGGCAGTAGCAATCAGCCCCAGCATTTT.

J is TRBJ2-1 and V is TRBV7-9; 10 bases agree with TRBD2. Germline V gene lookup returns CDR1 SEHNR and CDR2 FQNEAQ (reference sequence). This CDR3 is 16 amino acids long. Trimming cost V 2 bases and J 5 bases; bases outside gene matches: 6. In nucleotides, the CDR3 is TGTGCCAGCAGCTTATCGGGGCTAGCGGGGGACAATGAGCAGTTCTTC. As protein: CASSLSGLAGDNEQFF. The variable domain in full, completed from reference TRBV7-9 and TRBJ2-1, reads DTGVSQNPRHKITKRGQNVTFRCDPISEHNRLYWYRQTLGQGPEFLTYFQNEAQLEKSRLLSDRFSAERPKGSFSTLEIQRTEQGDSAMYLCASSLSGLAGDNEQFFGPGTRLTVL.

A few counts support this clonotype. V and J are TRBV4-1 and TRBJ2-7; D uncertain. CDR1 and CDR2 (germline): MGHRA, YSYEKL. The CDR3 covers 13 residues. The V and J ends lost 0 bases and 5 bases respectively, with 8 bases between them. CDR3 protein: CASSQDPLNEQYF. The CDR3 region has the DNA TGCGCCAGCAGCCAAGATCCCCTGAACGAGCAGTACTTC.

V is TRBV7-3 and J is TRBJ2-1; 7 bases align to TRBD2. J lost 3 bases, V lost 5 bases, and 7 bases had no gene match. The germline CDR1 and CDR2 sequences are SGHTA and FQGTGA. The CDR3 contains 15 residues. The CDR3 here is CASSPWSGGYNEQFF. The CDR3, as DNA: TGTGCCAGCAGCCCTTGGTCGGGGGGCTACAATGAGCAGTTCTTC.

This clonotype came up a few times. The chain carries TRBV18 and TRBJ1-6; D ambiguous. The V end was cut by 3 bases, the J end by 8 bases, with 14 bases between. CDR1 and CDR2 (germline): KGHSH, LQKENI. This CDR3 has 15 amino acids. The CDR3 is CASSPRSTMDSPLHF. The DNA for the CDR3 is TGTGCCAGCTCACCCCGCAGTACTATGGATTCACCCCTCCACTTT.

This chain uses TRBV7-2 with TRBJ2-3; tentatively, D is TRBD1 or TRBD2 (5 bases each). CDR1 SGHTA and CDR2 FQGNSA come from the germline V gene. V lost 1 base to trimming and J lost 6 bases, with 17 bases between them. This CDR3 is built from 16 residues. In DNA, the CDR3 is TGTGCCAGCAGCTTAGATGTGGGTTGGGGGATGGATACGCAGTATTTT. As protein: CASSLDVGWGMDTQYF.

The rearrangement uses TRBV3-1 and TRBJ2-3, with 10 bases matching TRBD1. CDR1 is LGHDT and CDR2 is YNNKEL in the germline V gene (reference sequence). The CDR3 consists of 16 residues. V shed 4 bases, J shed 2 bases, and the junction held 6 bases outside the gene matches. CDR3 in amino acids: CASSPGQGTYTDTQYF. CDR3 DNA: TGTGCCAGCAGCCCGGGACAGGGGACTTACACAGATACGCAGTATTTT.

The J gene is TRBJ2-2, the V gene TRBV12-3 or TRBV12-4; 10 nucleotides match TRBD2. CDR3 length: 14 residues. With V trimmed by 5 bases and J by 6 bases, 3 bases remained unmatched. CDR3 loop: CASSPGTSAGELFF. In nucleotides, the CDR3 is TGTGCCAGCAGTCCAGGGACTAGCGCCGGGGAGCTGTTTTTT.